What follows describes a single T cell receptor beta chain. No antigen is known for it. No much larger clone is present one base from it, and per-base qualities are unavailable. The data derive from a study of CD8 T cells in ankylosing spondylitis (dated by TCRdb to 2015 to 2018). Turning to the overall study: The study profiled T cell receptor beta repertoires in healthy donors and ankylosing spondylitis patients to find disease-linked TCR variants. In total, the full study cohort was made up of 110 or so healthy donors and about two dozen ankylosing spondylitis patients. Samples of peripheral blood were taken, and for ankylosing spondylitis patients, synovial fluid was collected as well. The research as a whole found: According to the report, matched synovial fluid samples from ankylosing spondylitis patients were significantly enriched for the disease-linked clones. Blood from ankylosing spondylitis patients appeared to be characterized by a TCR beta motif composed of eight highly homologous amino acid variants. Some of the motif variants had been reported before in the synovial fluid and blood of reactive arthritis patients, a finding that suggests common disease-initiation mechanisms. A CD8+ phenotype was shown by the disease-linked clones, which were found at relatively low frequencies in peripheral blood.

TCRdb lists the instrument as Illumina HiSeq 2500. TCR beta libraries were prepared by quantitative 5'-RACE with molecular barcodes. The study's processing was this. To identify disease-linked TCR variants, a new computational method was used, one built on a probabilistic model of VDJ rearrangement. TCRdb itself trimmed the public reads at Q25 with fastp, ran MiXCR and retained productive beta chains. Rows matching on CDR3 protein sequence are summarized as one entry with the most common DNA and genes. TCRdb, rather than the study authors, made the V and J calls. The sample records around 450,000 distinct CDR3 sequences, roughly 26% of which are singletons. Jointly, the top ten make up roughly 1% of the sample. The CDR3, from cysteine to phenylalanine, totals 13 residues. Of the read, only the CDR3 DNA is kept; its 39 bases are in frame from base 1. For CDR1 and CDR2, the germline V gene lists ENHRY and SYGVKD. V drops 0 bases and J drops 7 bases, leaving 10 bases in between.

The rearrangement joined TRBV10-3 to TRBJ2-7; D gene: possibly TRBD2, on 6 matching bases. The receptor's source is a male donor with ankylosing spondylitis. The sequenced sample was blood, either unsorted or a sorted T cell fraction (not recorded which). The CDR3 protein is CAISESGGWEQYF. The DNA is TGTGCCATCAGTGAGTCTGGGGGGTGGGAGCAGTACTTC.